The 21 T cell receptor beta chains below all came from one sample that was sequenced in a study of identical twins. TCRdb used MiXCR to reprocess the 5' RACE reads, holding one entry per CDR3 protein. This table has roughly 690,000 distinct CDR3 sequences, approximately 22% appearing once. A further study also used this sample, focusing on T cells expressing NK-cell markers.

Material: PBMCs. The receptors derive from a woman between 18 and 29 years old in good health.

There are a few counts of this clonotype. This rearrangement joins TRBV4-3 to TRBJ2-7; D gene ambiguous. The V gene lost 0 bases and the J gene lost 2 bases, with 8 bases spanning the gap. The CDR3 extends over 14 amino acids. The germline gives CDR1 LGHNA, CDR2 YSLEER. DNA for the CDR3: TGCGCCAGCAGCCAAGATCATTCGGCCTACGAGCAGTACTTC. Its translation is CASSQDHSAYEQYF.

This clonotype turned up a few times. The rearrangement uses TRBV6-5 and TRBJ1-2; a weak D match, TRBD1 (5 bases). The CDR3 has 13 amino acids. With 2 bases removed from V and 4 bases from J, the gap between germline ends came to 8 bases. The germline CDR1 and CDR2 sequences are MNHEY and SVGAGI. The CDR3 DNA reads as TGTGCCAGCAGTTACGCGGGGGGCTATGGCTACACCTTC. Translated, it gives CASSYAGGYGYTF.

There are a few counts of this clonotype. This CDR3 reads CASSVDFYGYTF. The CDR3 bases are TGTGCCAGCAGCGTAGATTTCTATGGCTACACCTTC. The V call is TRBV9, the J call TRBJ1-2; D not certain. The germline V gene encodes CDR1 SGDLS and CDR2 YYNGEE. Between the trimmed V and J ends, which lost 0 bases and 4 bases, there was a span of 4 bases. CDR3 size: 12 residues.

The chain employs TRBV9 and TRBJ2-2, with D perhaps matching TRBD1 or TRBD2 (7 bases each). Trimming took 3 bases from V and 1 from J, leaving 13 bases between them. The CDR3 length is 16 residues. Germline V lookup: CDR1 SGDLS, CDR2 YYNGEE. As DNA, the CDR3 is TGTGCCAGCAGCGCCCGGGGGGACAGGAACACCGGGGAGCTGTTTTTT. Encoded protein: CASSARGDRNTGELFF.

The chain couples TRBV5-1 to TRBJ2-5, with D perhaps TRBD2 (5 bases). With 0 bases removed from V and 1 base from J, the gap between germline ends came to 10 bases. The CDR3 loop spans 15 amino acids. Germline V CDR1 and CDR2: SGHRS, YFSETQ. The CDR3 region is CASSLASGTQETQYF. CDR3 coding DNA: TGCGCCAGCAGCTTGGCCAGCGGAACCCAAGAGACCCAGTACTTC.

The chain couples TRBV5-8 to TRBJ1-5; D not resolved. Trimming shortened V by 7 bases and J by 3 bases, and 8 bases separated the two germline ends. Germline lookup yields CDR1 SGHTS and CDR2 YDEGEE. The CDR3 covers 12 residues. CDR3 loop: CASGPSNQPQHF. The CDR3 DNA is TGTGCCAGCGGGCCGTCCAATCAGCCCCAGCATTTT.

There are many counts of this clonotype. The CDR3 DNA reads TGTGCCAGCAGTCACGGGAGGGACAAGACCCAGTACTTC. It translates to CASSHGRDKTQYF. This rearrangement joins TRBV12-3 or TRBV12-4 to TRBJ2-5, with 8 bases matching TRBD2. V shed 5 bases and J 6 bases; nucleotides not matched to a gene: 5. The CDR3 has 13 amino acids.

To note about this clonotype: One junction end does not reproduce the germline sequence, and a read error may be involved. This chain connects TRBV29-1 to TRBJ1-1; 7 positions match TRBD1. Germline V gene sequence: CDR1 SQVTM, CDR2 ANQGSEA. The CDR3 spans 13 residues. CDR3 sequence (DNA): TGCAGCGTCGGAGAGACAGGGAACTCTGAAGCTTTCTTT. Translating it yields CSVGETGNSEAFF. Drawing the rest from reference TRBV29-1 and TRBJ1-1, the complete variable domain is SAVISQKPSRDICQRGTSLTIQCQVDSQVTMMFWYRQQPGQSLTLIATANQGSEATYESGFVIDKFPISRPNLTFSTLTVSNMSPEDSSIYLCSVGETGNSEAFFGQGTRLTVV.

The chain employs TRBV24-1 and TRBJ2-5; no clear D gene. The V gene's germline CDR1 is KGHDR and CDR2 SFDVKD. V lost 7 bases and J 4 bases, leaving 9 bases between the germline ends. The CDR3 covers 12 residues. CDR3 sequence: CATRGRRETQYF. For the CDR3, the DNA is TGTGCCACCAGGGGAAGAAGAGAGACCCAGTACTTC.

The chain recombines TRBV12-3 or TRBV12-4 with TRBJ2-1; D is uncertain. Trimming shortened V by 3 bases and J by 7 bases, and 7 bases separated the two germline ends. The CDR3 is 12 residues long. As DNA, the CDR3 is TGTGCCAGCAGTTTTTTCCGGAATGAGCAGTTCTTC. This encodes CASSFFRNEQFF.

CDR3 sequence (DNA): TGTGCCATCAGTGGGCTTGGACAGGACACCGGGGAGCTGTTTTTT. Translation gives CAISGLGQDTGELFF. This chain connects TRBV10-3 to TRBJ2-2; TRBD1 matches at 7 bases. Germline V gene data show CDR1 as ENHRY and CDR2 as SYGVKD. This CDR3 is 15 amino acids long. J was trimmed by 3 bases and V by 4 bases; bases with no gene match: 5.

This clonotype was recorded a few times. This chain connects TRBV7-8 to TRBJ2-7; no definite D call. Looked up from germline, CDR1 is SGHVS and CDR2 is FQNEAQ. The germline V and J ends were trimmed by 0 bases and 2 bases, with 17 bases remaining between them. The CDR3 totals 17 residues. The CDR3 is CASSLAIVARAPYEQYF. The CDR3 DNA reads as TGTGCCAGCAGCTTAGCGATCGTGGCTAGAGCCCCCTACGAGCAGTACTTC.

The table lists this clonotype with many counts. This chain uses TRBV27 with TRBJ2-1; 7 nucleotides line up with TRBD2. The CDR3 is made up of 13 amino acids. Germline V gives CDR1 MNHEY, CDR2 SMNVEV (reference sequence). J gave up 5 bases and V 5 bases, and 3 bases lay outside the gene matches. The CDR3 is CASSGLADNEQFF. DNA for the CDR3: TGTGCCAGCAGTGGGCTAGCGGACAATGAGCAGTTCTTC.

This clonotype has more than one count but fewer than ten. The chain employs TRBV10-3 and TRBJ2-3, with D maybe TRBD2 (6 bases). The CDR3 contains 14 residues. V was cut by 3 bases and J by 3 bases, with 10 bases left in between. Germline lookup yields CDR1 ENHRY and CDR2 SYGVKD. Written as DNA, the CDR3 is TGTGCCATCAGTGACTTTGGGGGGACAGATACGCAGTATTTT. Its protein is CAISDFGGTDTQYF.

The chain combines TRBV3-1 with TRBJ2-1, with 13 bases lining up with TRBD2. J gave up 8 bases and V 3 bases, and 10 bases lay outside the gene matches. Germline V gene data show CDR1 as LGHDT and CDR2 as YNNKEL (reference sequence). CDR3 size: 17 residues. The CDR3 spells CASSQLLAGGPGDEQFF. CDR3 bases: TGTGCCAGCAGCCAGTTACTAGCGGGAGGGCCCGGCGATGAGCAGTTCTTC.

This chain joins TRBV5-6 and TRBJ1-1, with D tentatively TRBD1 (5 bases). Germline V gene sequence: CDR1 SGHDT, CDR2 YYEEEE. The CDR3 sequence is 15 residues long. V gave up 0 bases and J gave up 3 bases, with 12 bases separating them. DNA of the CDR3: TGTGCCAGCAGCTTGGGGGCATGGGGGGACACTGAAGCTTTCTTT. It translates to CASSLGAWGDTEAFF. Using reference TRBV5-6 and TRBJ1-1 for the parts outside the CDR3, the full variable domain is DAGVTQSPTHLIKTRGQQVTLRCSPKSGHDTVSWYQQALGQGPQFIFQYYEEEERQRGNFPDRFSGHQFPNYSSELNVNALLLGDSALYLCASSLGAWGDTEAFFGQGTRLTVV.

In its sample, this clonotype was seen a few times. The rearrangement uses TRBV7-8 and TRBJ1-1; perhaps TRBD1 as D (6 bases). Germline-derived CDR1 and CDR2 are SGHVS and FQNEAQ. This CDR3 region has 12 residues. The germline V and J ends were trimmed by 1 base and 7 bases, with 7 bases remaining between them. The CDR3 spells CASSLGTDEAFF. DNA of the CDR3: TGTGCCAGCAGCTTAGGGACAGATGAAGCTTTCTTT.

The chain couples TRBV5-1 to TRBJ1-1; no reliable D call. Germline CDR1 is SGHRS and CDR2 is YFSETQ. The CDR3 length is 12 residues. V lost 0 bases, J lost 10 bases, and 10 bases lay in between. CDR3 loop: CASSLAGIGAFF. The DNA of the CDR3 is TGCGCCAGCAGCTTGGCGGGGATAGGAGCTTTCTTT. The entire variable domain, with the rest obtained from reference TRBV5-1 and TRBJ1-1, is as follows: KAGVTQTPRYLIKTRGQQVTLSCSPISGHRSVSWYQQTPGQGLQFLFEYFSETQRNKGNFPGRFSGRQFSNSRSEMNVSTLELGDSALYLCASSLAGIGAFFGQGTRLTVV.

The CDR3 loop reads CSAPTPEAFF. The CDR3 DNA reads as TGCAGTGCTCCGACACCTGAAGCTTTCTTT. The chain joins TRBV20-1 to TRBJ1-1; no clear D gene. CDR1 and CDR2 (germline): DFQATT, SNEGSKA (reference sequence). CDR3 length: 10 residues. Between the trimmed V and J ends, which lost 5 bases and 6 bases, there was a span of 7 bases.

In its sample, this clonotype was seen a few times. The chain combines TRBV5-5 with TRBJ1-2, with unresolved D. Germline V gene lookup returns CDR1 SGHKS and CDR2 YYEKEE (reference sequence). The length of the CDR3 is 14 residues. Trimming took off 2 bases at V and 7 bases at J, with 15 bases between the two ends. CDR3: CASSFTFSQSGYTF. Written as DNA, the CDR3 is TGTGCCAGCAGCTTCACGTTCAGCCAGTCTGGCTACACCTTC. Using reference TRBV5-5 and TRBJ1-2 for the parts outside the CDR3, the full variable domain is DAGVTQSPTHLIKTRGQQVTLRCSPISGHKSVSWYQQVLGQGPQFIFQYYEKEERGRGNFPDRFSARQFPNYSSELNVNALLLGDSALYLCASSFTFSQSGYTFGSGTRLTVV.

This clonotype occurred a few times. The chain has TRBV11-2 and TRBJ2-3; 10 bases line up with TRBD1. Trimming at V came to 4 bases and at J to 2 bases, leaving 12 bases not matched to a gene. Germline loops: CDR1 SGHAT, CDR2 FQNNGV. CDR3 length: 18 residues. In DNA form, the CDR3 reads TGTGCCAGCAGCTCGCCCTCCCGGGACAGGGGATCCACAGATACGCAGTATTTT. Residues: CASSSPSRDRGSTDTQYF. Full variable domain (missing parts from reference TRBV11-2 and TRBJ2-3): EAGVAQSPRYKIIEKRQSVAFWCNPISGHATLYWYQQILGQGPKLLIQFQNNGVVDDSQLPKDRFSAERLKGVDSTLKIQPAKLEDSAVYLCASSSPSRDRGSTDTQYFGPGTRLTVL.